What follows describes a single T cell receptor beta chain. This CDR3 region has 14 residues. The V end was cut by 2 bases, the J end by 6 bases, with 14 bases between. In germline, CDR1 is ENHRY, CDR2 SYGVKD. Study processing details: Amplification with reference gene primers provided the estimates of nucleated cell counts. Profiled with immunoSEQ multiplex PCR; TCRdb holds only in-frame clones, not every one. D and trimming were read from the DNA, whereas the V and J calls and clone size are those reported in that table. Among about 350,000 clones listed, 87% were seen once. Seattle researchers signed up patients amid active infection and tracked them longitudinally. The data were obtained in a study of blood T cell repertoires in COVID-19. Background on the study: Sources were T cells, B-cell-depleted T cells, or PBMCs; the material itself was cDNA or gDNA.

The sample consisted of peripheral blood. The J gene is TRBJ2-7, the V gene TRBV10-3; D is perhaps TRBD2 (6 bases). This TCR was sampled from a woman between 50 and 59 years old with COVID-19, enrolled during active disease. The CDR3, as DNA: TGTGCCATCAGTGAGGGGGGGTCCAATTTCGAGCAGTACTTC. Translated: CAISEGGSNFEQYF.